This record concerns one T cell receptor beta chain sequence. Per the study methods: Nucleated cell counts were estimated from reference gene primer amplification. Generated by immunoSEQ multiplex PCR, the TCRdb table keeps only in-frame clones and is missing some. V and J calls and clone size are copied from that table; D and trimming were computed from the DNA. The table has roughly 230,000 clones, roughly 85% seen once; the top ten hold around 0.98%. The data were taken from a study of blood T cell repertoires in COVID-19. The wider study: Samples came from the United States, Italy and Spain, spanning acute and convalescent COVID-19. T cells, B-cell-depleted T cells, or PBMCs supplied cDNA or gDNA.

The V gene's germline CDR1 is LNHNV and CDR2 YYDKDF (reference sequence). The junction had 2 bases not matched to a gene; V was cut back by 0 bases and J by 6 bases. The CDR3 totals 14 residues. Sample: peripheral blood. The sequence was obtained from a man between 35 and 55 years old with acute or convalescent COVID-19. V gene TRBV15 combines with J gene TRBJ1-5; 7 bases are a match to TRBD1. The CDR3 loop is CATSRDRGSQPQHF. The DNA of the CDR3 is TGTGCCACCAGCAGAGACAGGGGGAGTCAGCCCCAGCATTTT. Based on the CDR3 plus reference TRBV15 and TRBJ1-5, the full variable domain is DAMVIQNPRYQVTQFGKPVTLSCSQTLNHNVMYWYQQKSSQAPKLLFHYYDKDFNNEADTPDNFQSRRPNTSFCFLDIRSPGLGDTAMYLCATSRDRGSQPQHFGDGTRLSIL.